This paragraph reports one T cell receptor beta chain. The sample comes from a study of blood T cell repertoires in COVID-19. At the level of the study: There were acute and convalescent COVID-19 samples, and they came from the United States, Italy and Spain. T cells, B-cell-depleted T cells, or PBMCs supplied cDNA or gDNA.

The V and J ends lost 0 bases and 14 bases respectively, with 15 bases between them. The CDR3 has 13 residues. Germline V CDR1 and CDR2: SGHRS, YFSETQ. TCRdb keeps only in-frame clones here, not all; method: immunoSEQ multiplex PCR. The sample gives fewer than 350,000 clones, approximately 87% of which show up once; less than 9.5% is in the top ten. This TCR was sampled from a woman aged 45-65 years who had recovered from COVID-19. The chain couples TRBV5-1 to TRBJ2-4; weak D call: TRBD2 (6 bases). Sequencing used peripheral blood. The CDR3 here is CASSLDTAWTKYF. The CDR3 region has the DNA TGCGCCAGCAGCTTGGACACGGCGTGGACTAAGTACTTC.